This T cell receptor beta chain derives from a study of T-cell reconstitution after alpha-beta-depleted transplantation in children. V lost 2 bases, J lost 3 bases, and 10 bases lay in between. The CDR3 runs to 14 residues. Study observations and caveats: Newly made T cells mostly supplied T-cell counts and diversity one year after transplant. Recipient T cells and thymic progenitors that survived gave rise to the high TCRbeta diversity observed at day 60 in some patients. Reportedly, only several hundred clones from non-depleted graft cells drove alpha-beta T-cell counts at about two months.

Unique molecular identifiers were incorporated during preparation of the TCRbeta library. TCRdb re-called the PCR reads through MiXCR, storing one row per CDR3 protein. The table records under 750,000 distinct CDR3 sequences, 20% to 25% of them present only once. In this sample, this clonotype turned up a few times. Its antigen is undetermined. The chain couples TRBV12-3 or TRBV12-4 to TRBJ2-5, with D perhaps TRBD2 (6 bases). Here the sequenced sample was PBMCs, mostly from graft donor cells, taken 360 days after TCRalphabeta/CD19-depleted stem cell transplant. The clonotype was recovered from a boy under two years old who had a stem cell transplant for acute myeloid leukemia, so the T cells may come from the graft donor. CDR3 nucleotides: TGTGCCAGCAGTTTACCAGGAGGGGAAGAGACCCAGTACTTC. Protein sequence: CASSLPGGEETQYF.